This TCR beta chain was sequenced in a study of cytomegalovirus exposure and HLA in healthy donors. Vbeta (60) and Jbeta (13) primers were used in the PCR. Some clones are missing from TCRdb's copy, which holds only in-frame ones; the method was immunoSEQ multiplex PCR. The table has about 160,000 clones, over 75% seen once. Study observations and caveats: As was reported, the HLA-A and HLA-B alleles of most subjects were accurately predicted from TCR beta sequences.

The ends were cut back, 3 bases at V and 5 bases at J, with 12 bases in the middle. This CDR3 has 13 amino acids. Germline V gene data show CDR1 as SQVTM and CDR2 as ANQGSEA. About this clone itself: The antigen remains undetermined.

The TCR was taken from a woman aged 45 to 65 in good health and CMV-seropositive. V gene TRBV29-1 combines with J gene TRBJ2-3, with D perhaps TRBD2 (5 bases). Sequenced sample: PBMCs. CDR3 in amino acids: CSVDGLSGDTQYF. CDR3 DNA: TGCAGCGTTGACGGACTTAGTGGAGATACGCAGTATTTT.